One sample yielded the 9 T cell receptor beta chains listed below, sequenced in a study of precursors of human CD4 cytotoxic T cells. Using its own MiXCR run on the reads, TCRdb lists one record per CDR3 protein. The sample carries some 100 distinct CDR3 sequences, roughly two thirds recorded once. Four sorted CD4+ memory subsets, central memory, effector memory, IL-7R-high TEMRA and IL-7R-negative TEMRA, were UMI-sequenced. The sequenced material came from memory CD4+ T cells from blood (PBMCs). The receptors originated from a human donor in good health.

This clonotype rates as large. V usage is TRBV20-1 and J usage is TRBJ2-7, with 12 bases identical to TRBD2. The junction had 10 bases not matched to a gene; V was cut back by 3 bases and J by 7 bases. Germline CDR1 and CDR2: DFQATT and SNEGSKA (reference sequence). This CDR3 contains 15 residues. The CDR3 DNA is TGCAGTGCTAGTTCCGTACTAGCGGGGGGTAGGGAGCAGTACTTC. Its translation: CSASSVLAGGREQYF.

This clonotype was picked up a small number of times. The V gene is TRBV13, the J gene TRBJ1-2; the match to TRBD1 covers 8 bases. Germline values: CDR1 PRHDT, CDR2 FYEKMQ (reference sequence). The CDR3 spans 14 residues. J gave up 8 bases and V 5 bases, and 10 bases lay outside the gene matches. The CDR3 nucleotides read TGTGCCAGCAGCACCAGCCCAGGGGGCCGGGGCTACACCTTC. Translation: CASSTSPGGRGYTF.

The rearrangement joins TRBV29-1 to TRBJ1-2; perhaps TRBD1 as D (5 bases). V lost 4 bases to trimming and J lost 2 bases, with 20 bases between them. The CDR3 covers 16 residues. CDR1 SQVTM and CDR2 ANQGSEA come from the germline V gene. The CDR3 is CSVGETGFTGNYGYTF. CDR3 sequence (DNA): TGCAGCGTTGGAGAAACAGGTTTCACAGGCAACTATGGCTACACCTTC.

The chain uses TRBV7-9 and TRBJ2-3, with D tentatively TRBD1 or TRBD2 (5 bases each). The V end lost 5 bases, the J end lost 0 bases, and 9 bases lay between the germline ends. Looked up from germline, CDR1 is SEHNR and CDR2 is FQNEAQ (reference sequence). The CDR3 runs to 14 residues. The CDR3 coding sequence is TGTGCCAGCAGCCGGGACCTCAGCACAGATACGCAGTATTTT. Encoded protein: CASSRDLSTDTQYF.

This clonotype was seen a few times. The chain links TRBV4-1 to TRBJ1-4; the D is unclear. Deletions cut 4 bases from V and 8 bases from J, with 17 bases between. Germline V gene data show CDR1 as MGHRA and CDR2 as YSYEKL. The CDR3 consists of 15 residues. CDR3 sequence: CASSLDPGGREKLFF. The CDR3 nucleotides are TGCGCCAGCAGCCTGGACCCCGGCGGCAGAGAAAAACTGTTTTTT.

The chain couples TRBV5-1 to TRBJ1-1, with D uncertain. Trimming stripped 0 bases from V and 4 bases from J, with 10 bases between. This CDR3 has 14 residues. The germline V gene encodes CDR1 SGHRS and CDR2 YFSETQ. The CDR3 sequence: CASSLAGRATEAFF. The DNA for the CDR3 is TGCGCCAGCAGCTTGGCCGGGCGGGCCACTGAAGCTTTCTTT.

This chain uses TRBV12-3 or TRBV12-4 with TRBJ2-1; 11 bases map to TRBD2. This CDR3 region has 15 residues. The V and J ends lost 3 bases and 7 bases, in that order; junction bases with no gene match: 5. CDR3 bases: TGTGCCAGCAGTTTTTTAGCGGGAGGGGTTAATGAGCAGTTCTTC. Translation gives CASSFLAGGVNEQFF.

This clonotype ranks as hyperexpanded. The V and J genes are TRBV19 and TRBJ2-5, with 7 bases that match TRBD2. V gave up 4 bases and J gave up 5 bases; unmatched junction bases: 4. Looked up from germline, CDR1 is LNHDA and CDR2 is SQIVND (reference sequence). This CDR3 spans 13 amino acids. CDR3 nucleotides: TGTGCCAGTAGTAGTCAGGGAGGGGAGACCCAGTACTTC. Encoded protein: CASSSQGGETQYF. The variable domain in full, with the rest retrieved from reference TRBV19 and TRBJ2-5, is DGGITQSPKYLFRKEGQNVTLSCEQNLNHDAMYWYRQDPGQGLRLIYYSQIVNDFQKGDIAEGYSVSREKKESFPLTVTSAQKNPTAFYLCASSSQGGETQYFGPGTRLLVL.

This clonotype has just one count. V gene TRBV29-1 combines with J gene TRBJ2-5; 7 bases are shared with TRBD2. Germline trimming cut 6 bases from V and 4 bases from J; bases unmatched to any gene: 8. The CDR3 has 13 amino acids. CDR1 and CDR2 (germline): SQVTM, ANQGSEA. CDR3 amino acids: CSVPAGLSETQYF. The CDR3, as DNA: TGCAGCGTCCCTGCGGGACTATCAGAGACCCAGTACTTC.